There are many counts of the clone carrying this T cell receptor (beta chain). These data belong to a study of T cells in Graves' hyperthyroidism and ophthalmopathy. Researchers took RNA transcripts and amplified the TCR beta CDR3 regions from them. First-round RT-PCR of the TCR CDR3 relied on the HTBI primer set. TCRdb called the multiplex PCR reads again in MiXCR, with one record for every CDR3 protein. The sample has fewer than 650,000 distinct CDR3 sequences, 14% seen once. Specimen: blood. The origin of this receptor is a woman under 30 with Graves' ophthalmopathy.

The chain's CDR3 is CASSLNPSGTTANTGELFF. DNA of the CDR3: TGTGCCAGCAGCTTAAACCCCAGTGGGACGACAGCGAACACCGGGGAGCTGTTTTTT. This chain joins TRBV7-3 and TRBJ2-2; D possibly matches TRBD1 or TRBD2 (5 bases each). The length of the CDR3 is 19 residues. Trimming left V 1 base short and J 0 bases short, with 18 bases between. Germline V gene data show CDR1 as SGHTA and CDR2 as FQGTGA.